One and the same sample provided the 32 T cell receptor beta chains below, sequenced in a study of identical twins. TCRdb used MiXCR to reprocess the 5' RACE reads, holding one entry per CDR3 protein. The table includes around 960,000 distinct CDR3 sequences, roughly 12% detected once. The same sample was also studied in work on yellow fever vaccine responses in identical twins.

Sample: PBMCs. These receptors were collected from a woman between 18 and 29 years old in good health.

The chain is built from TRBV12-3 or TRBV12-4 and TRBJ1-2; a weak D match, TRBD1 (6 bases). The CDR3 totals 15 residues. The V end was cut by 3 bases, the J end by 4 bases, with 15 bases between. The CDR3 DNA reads TGTGCCAGCAGTTTGCGGGGCATAGGGGGCTATGGCTACACCTTC. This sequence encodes CASSLRGIGGYGYTF.

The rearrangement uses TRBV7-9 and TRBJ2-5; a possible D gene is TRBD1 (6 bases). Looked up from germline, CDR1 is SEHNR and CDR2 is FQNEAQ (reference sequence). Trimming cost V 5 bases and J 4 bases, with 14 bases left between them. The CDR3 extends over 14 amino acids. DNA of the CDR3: TGTGCCAGCAGCCCCAGGACAGAACCAGAGACCCAGTACTTC. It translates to CASSPRTEPETQYF.

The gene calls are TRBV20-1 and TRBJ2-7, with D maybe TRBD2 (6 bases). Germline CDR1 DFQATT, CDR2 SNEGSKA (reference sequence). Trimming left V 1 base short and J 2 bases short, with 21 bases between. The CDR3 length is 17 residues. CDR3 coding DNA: TGCAGTGCTAGAGTCCCCCTTCGGCGGGATGGGCCCTACGAGCAGTACTTC. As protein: CSARVPLRRDGPYEQYF.

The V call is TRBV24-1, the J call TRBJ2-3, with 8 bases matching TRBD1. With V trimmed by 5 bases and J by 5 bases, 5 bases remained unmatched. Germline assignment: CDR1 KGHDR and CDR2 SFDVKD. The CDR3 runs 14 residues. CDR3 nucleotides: TGTGCCACCAGTGGAAGGACAGGGCAAGATACGCAGTATTTT. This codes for CATSGRTGQDTQYF.

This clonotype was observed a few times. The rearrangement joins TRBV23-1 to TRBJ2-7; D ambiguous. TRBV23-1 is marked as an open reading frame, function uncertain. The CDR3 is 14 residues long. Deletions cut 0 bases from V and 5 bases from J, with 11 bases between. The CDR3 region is CASSQSVWVDEQYF. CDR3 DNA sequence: TGCGCCAGCAGTCAATCGGTTTGGGTGGACGAGCAGTACTTC.

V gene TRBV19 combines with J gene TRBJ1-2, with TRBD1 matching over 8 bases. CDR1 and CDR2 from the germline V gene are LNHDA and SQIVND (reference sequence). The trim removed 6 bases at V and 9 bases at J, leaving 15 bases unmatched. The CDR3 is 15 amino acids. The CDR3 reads CASRMAGGPIGRYTF. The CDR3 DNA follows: TGTGCCAGTAGGATGGCAGGGGGCCCAATTGGCCGCTACACCTTC. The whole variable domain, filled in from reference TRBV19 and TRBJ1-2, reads DGGITQSPKYLFRKEGQNVTLSCEQNLNHDAMYWYRQDPGQGLRLIYYSQIVNDFQKGDIAEGYSVSREKKESFPLTVTSAQKNPTAFYLCASRMAGGPIGRYTFGSGTRLTVV.

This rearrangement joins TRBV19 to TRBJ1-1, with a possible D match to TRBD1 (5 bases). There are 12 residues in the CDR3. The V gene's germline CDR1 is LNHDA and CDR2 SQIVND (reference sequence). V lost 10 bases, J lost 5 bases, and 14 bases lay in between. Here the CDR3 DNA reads TGTGCCACCCAGATAGGGGATACTGAAGCTTTCTTT. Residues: CATQIGDTEAFF.

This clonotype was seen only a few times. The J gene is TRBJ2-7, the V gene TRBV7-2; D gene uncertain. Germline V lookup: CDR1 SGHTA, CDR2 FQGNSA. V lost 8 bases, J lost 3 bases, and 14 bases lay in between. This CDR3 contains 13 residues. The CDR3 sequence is CASSVFQLYEQYF. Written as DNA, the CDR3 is TGTGCCAGCTCCGTCTTCCAACTCTACGAGCAGTACTTC.

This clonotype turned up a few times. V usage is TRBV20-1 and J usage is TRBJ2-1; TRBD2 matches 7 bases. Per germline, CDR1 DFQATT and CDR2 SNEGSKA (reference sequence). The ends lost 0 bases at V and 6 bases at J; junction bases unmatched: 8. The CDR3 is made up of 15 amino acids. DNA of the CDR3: TGCAGTGCTAGAGATCCGGCCTTAGCGGGCAATGAGCAGTTCTTC. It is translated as CSARDPALAGNEQFF.

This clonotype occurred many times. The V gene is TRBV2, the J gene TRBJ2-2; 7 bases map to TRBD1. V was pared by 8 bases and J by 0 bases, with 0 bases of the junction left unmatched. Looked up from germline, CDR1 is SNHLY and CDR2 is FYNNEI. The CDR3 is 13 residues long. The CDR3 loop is CASGTANTGELFF. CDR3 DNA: TGTGCCAGCGGGACAGCGAACACCGGGGAGCTGTTTTTT.

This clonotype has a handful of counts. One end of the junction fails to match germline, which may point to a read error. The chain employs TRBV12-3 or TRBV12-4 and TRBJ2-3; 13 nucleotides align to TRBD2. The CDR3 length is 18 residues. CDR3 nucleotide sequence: TGTGCCAGCAGCTTAGGGGGGACTAGCGGGACGAGCACAGATACGCAGTATTTT. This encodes CASSLGGTSGTSTDTQYF.

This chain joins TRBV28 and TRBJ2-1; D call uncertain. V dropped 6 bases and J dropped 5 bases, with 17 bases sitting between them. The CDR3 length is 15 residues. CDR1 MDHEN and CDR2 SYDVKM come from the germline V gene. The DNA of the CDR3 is TGTGCCAGCAGCCATGGTTCTAGGCTGGACAATGAGCAGTTCTTC. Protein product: CASSHGSRLDNEQFF.

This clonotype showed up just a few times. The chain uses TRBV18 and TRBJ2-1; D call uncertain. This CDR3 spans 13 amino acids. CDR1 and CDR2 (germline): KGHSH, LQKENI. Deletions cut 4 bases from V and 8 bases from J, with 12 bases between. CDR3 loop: CASSRVSWDEQFF. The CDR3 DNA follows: TGTGCCAGCTCACGAGTATCCTGGGATGAGCAGTTCTTC.

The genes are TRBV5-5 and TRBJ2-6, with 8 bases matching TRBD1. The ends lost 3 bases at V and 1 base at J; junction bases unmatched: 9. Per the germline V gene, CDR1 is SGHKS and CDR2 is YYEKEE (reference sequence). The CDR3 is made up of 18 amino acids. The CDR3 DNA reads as TGTGCCAGCAGCTCCACCGGGACAGGTGAATCTGGGGCCAACGTCCTGACTTTC. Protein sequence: CASSSTGTGESGANVLTF.

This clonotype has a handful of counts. CDR3 DNA: TGTGCCAGCAGCGCTAGCGGGAGGATAGACAATGAGCAGTTCTTC. It is translated as CASSASGRIDNEQFF. The chain uses TRBV9 and TRBJ2-1, with TRBD2 matching 11 bases. Germline CDR1 SGDLS, CDR2 YYNGEE. This CDR3 has 15 residues. The trim removed 3 bases at V and 5 bases at J, leaving 4 bases unmatched.

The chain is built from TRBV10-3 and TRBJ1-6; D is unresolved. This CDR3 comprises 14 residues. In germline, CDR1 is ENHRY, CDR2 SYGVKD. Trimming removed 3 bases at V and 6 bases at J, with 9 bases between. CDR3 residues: CAISDRAVNSPLHF. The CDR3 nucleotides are TGTGCCATCAGTGATCGGGCAGTTAATTCACCCCTCCACTTT.

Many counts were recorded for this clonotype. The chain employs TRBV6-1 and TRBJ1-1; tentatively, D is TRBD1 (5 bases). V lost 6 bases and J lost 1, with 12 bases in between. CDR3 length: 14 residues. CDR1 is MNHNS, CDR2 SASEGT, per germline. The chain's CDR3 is CASRTTGENTEAFF. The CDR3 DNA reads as TGTGCCAGCAGAACCACAGGAGAGAACACTGAAGCTTTCTTT.

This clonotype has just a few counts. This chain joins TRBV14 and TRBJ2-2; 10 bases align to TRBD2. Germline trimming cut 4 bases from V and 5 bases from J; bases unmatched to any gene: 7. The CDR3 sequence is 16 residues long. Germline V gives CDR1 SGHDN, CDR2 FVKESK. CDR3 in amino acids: CASSLGLAVETGELFF. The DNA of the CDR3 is TGTGCCAGCAGCCTCGGACTAGCGGTAGAGACCGGGGAGCTGTTTTTT.

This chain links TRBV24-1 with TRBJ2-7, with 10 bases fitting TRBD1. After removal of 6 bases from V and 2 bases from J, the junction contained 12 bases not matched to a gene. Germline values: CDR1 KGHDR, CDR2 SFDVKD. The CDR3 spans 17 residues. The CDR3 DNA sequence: TGTGCCACCAGTCCTACCACGGGACAGGGGACCGCCTACGAGCAGTACTTC. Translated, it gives CATSPTTGQGTAYEQYF.

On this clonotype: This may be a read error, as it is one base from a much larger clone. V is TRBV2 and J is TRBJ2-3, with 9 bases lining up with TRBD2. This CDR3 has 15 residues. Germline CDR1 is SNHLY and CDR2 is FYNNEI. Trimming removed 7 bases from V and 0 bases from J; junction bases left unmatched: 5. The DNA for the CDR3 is TGTGCCAGCACCCTTAGCGGGGGAAGCACAGATACGCAGTATTTT. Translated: CASTLSGGSTDTQYF.

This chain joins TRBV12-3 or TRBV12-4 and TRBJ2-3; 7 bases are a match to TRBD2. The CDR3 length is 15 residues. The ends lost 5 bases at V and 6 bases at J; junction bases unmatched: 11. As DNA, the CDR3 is TGTGCCAGCAGTCTTTCGCGGGGGACCTGGGATACGCAGTATTTT. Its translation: CASSLSRGTWDTQYF.

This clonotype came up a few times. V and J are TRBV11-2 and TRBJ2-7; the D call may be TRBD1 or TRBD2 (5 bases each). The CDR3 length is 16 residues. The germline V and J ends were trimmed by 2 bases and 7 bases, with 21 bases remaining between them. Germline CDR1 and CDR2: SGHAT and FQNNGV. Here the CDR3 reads CASSLRDTDGWGEQYF. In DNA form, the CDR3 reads TGTGCCAGCAGCTTACGAGACACGGACGGTTGGGGGGAGCAGTACTTC.

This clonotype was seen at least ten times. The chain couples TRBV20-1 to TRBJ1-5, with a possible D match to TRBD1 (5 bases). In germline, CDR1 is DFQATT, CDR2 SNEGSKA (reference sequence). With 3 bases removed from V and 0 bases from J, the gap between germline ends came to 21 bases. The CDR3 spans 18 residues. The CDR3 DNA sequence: TGCAGTGCTAGCCTCCCGGGACGGGACCTTTATAGCAATCAGCCCCAGCATTTT. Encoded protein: CSASLPGRDLYSNQPQHF.

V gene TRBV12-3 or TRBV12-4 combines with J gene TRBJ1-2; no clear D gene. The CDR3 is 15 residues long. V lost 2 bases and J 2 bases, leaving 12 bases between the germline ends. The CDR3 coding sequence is TGTGCCAGCAGTTTATTCCAGGCCCCGAACTATGGCTACACCTTC. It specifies CASSLFQAPNYGYTF.

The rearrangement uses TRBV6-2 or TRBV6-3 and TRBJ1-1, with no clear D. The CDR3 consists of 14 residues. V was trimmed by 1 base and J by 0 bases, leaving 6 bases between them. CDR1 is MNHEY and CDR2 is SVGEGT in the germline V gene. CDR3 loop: CASSYYPVNTEAFF. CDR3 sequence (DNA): TGTGCCAGCAGTTACTATCCGGTGAACACTGAAGCTTTCTTT.

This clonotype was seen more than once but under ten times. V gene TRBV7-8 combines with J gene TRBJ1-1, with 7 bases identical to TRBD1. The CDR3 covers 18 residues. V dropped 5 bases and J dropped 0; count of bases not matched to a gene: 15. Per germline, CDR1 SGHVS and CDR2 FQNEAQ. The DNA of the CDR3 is TGTGCCAGCAGCCCCTACAGGGGCGCTGGGGTATTGAACACTGAAGCTTTCTTT. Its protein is CASSPYRGAGVLNTEAFF.

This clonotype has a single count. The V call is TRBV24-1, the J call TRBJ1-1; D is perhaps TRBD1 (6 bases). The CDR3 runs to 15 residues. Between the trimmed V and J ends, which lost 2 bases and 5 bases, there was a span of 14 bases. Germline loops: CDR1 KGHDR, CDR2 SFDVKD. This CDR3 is CATSDSRQGRTEAFF. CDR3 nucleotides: TGTGCCACCAGTGATTCCCGCCAGGGGCGTACTGAAGCTTTCTTT.

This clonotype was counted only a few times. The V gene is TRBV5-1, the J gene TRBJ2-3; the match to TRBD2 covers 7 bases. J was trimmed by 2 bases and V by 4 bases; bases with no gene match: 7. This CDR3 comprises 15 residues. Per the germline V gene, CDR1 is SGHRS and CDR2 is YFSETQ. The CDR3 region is CASSRQSGTTDTQYF. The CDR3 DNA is TGCGCCAGCAGCAGACAGAGCGGGACCACAGATACGCAGTATTTT.

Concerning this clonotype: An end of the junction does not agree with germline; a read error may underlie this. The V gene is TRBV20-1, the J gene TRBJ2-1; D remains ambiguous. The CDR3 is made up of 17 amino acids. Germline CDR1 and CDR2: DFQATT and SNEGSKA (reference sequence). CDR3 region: CCARETRAVSSYNEQFF. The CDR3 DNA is TGCTGTGCTAGAGAGACTCGGGCCGTTAGCTCCTACAATGAGCAGTTCTTC.

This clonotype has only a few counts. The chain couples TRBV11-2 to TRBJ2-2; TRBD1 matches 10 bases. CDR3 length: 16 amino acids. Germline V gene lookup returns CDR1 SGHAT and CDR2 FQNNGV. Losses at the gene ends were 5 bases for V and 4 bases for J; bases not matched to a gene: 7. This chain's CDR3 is CASSRGTGVITGELFF. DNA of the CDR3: TGTGCCAGCAGCAGGGGGACAGGGGTGATCACCGGGGAGCTGTTTTTT.

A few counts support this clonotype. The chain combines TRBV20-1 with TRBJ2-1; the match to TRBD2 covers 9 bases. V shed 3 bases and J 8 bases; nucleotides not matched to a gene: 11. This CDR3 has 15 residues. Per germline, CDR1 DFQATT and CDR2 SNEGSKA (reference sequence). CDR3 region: CSASPWKREVDEQFF. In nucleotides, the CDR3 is TGCAGTGCTAGCCCCTGGAAGCGGGAGGTTGATGAGCAGTTCTTC.

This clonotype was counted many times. CDR3 amino acids: CSARSPTGAEQFF. The CDR3 DNA is TGCAGTGCCAGATCACCAACGGGAGCTGAGCAGTTCTTC. This chain joins TRBV20-1 and TRBJ2-1; TRBD2 is a possible D gene (6 bases). CDR3 size: 13 residues. V lost 6 bases and J 9 bases, leaving 18 bases between the germline ends. The V gene's germline CDR1 is DFQATT and CDR2 SNEGSKA (reference sequence).